This entry lists 14 T cell receptor beta chains sequenced from one sample in a study of blood T cell repertoires in COVID-19. Assay: immunoSEQ multiplex PCR; the TCRdb copy retains only in-frame clones and omits some. This table has about 67,000 clones, about 90% appearing once. What was sequenced was peripheral blood. The receptors come from a man aged 50-59 years with active COVID-19.

V gene TRBV7-2 combines with J gene TRBJ2-1, with TRBD2 as a possible D gene (6 bases). CDR3 length: 15 amino acids. Germline V gene data show CDR1 as SGHTA and CDR2 as FQGNSA. With 3 bases removed from V and 1 base from J, the gap between germline ends came to 10 bases. Written as DNA, the CDR3 is TGTGCCAGCAGCTTGAGGAGGGCGTCCTACAATGAGCAGTTCTTC. As protein: CASSLRRASYNEQFF.

This sequence joins TRBV28 and TRBJ2-3; possible D gene TRBD2, 6 bases. V dropped 3 bases and J dropped 2 bases, with 12 bases sitting between them. The germline V gene encodes CDR1 MDHEN and CDR2 SYDVKM. This CDR3 is 15 amino acids long. The CDR3 nucleotides read TGTGCCAGCAGTTTGGTTCCGGGAGCCACAGATACGCAGTATTTT. The encoded protein is CASSLVPGATDTQYF.

The chain joins TRBV28 to TRBJ2-7; 12 nucleotides agree with TRBD2. Unmatched junction bases numbered 4, after V lost 5 bases and J lost 2 bases. In germline, CDR1 is MDHEN, CDR2 SYDVKM. This CDR3 is built from 15 residues. CDR3 nucleotides: TGTGCCAGCAGTGGGGCTAGCGGGAGGGCCTACGAGCAGTACTTC. It specifies CASSGASGRAYEQYF.

The chain employs TRBV5-1 and TRBJ2-3; 12 bases fit TRBD2. The germline gives CDR1 SGHRS, CDR2 YFSETQ. The length of the CDR3 is 16 residues. With 4 bases clipped from V and 6 bases from J, the junction kept 9 bases outside the gene matches. The CDR3 is CASSEGLAGSADTQYF. CDR3 DNA: TGCGCCAGCAGCGAGGGACTAGCGGGCTCGGCGGATACGCAGTATTTT.

The chain joins TRBV5-6 to TRBJ2-7; 8 bases agree with TRBD1. Germline CDR1 reads SGHDT; CDR2 reads YYEEEE. The CDR3 is 14 residues long. The J segment lost 10 bases and the V segment lost 0 bases, leaving 9 bases of the junction unmatched. This chain's CDR3 is CASSLAAGGLVQYF. CDR3 DNA sequence: TGTGCCAGCAGCTTGGCGGCAGGGGGCTTAGTTCAGTACTTC.

The rearrangement links TRBV7-9 to TRBJ1-2; 7 nucleotides match TRBD1. The CDR3 contains 13 residues. The trim removed 3 bases at V and 3 bases at J, leaving 1 base unmatched. The germline gives CDR1 SEHNR, CDR2 FQNEAQ (reference sequence). As DNA, the CDR3 is TGTGCCAGCAGCTTGCAGGGGGACTATGGCTACACCTTC. Translation: CASSLQGDYGYTF.

There are a few counts of this clone. The CDR3 sequence: CASSFDRVPTDTQYF. In DNA form, the CDR3 reads TGTGCCAGCAGCTTCGACAGGGTCCCCACAGATACGCAGTATTTT. The chain couples TRBV2 to TRBJ2-3; 7 positions match TRBD1. This CDR3 region has 15 residues. The germline V gene has CDR1 SNHLY and CDR2 FYNNEI. With V trimmed by 6 bases and J by 2 bases, 8 bases remained unmatched.

This chain links TRBV5-1 with TRBJ2-3, with 8 bases matching TRBD1. CDR1 SGHRS and CDR2 YFSETQ come from the germline V gene. The CDR3 extends over 15 amino acids. After removal of 6 bases from V and 4 bases from J, the junction contained 10 bases not matched to a gene. CDR3 nucleotide sequence: TGCGCCAGCATCCCAGGACAGGGTGGTTCAGATACGCAGTATTTT. Protein: CASIPGQGGSDTQYF.

The V call is TRBV28, the J call TRBJ1-2; TRBD1 matches at 9 bases. The J segment lost 4 bases and the V segment lost 6 bases, leaving 6 bases of the junction unmatched. The CDR3 has 14 amino acids. Germline V lookup: CDR1 MDHEN, CDR2 SYDVKM. The CDR3 sequence is CASSGTGRAYGYTF. The CDR3 DNA reads as TGTGCCAGCAGCGGGACAGGGCGCGCCTATGGCTACACCTTC.

The CDR3 spells CATSDALAGVVNEQFF. CDR3 bases: TGTGCCACCAGTGATGCACTAGCGGGAGTGGTTAATGAGCAGTTCTTC. The chain uses TRBV24-1 and TRBJ2-1; TRBD2 agrees at 11 bases. The CDR3 totals 16 residues. Trimming took 3 bases from V and 7 from J; bases not matched to a gene: 7. From germline, CDR1 is KGHDR and CDR2 SFDVKD.

The gene calls are TRBV5-1 and TRBJ2-5; TRBD2 matches 9 bases. J lost 5 bases, V lost 4 bases, and 6 bases had no gene match. The CDR3 sequence is 14 residues long. The germline V gene encodes CDR1 SGHRS and CDR2 YFSETQ. The DNA for the CDR3 is TGCGCCAGCAGCAGCAGCGGGGGGCGGGAGACCCAGTACTTC. The encoded protein is CASSSSGGRETQYF.

This sequence joins TRBV28 and TRBJ1-5; weak D call: TRBD1 (6 bases). Trimming removed 8 bases at V and 6 bases at J, with 20 bases between. Looked up from germline, CDR1 is MDHEN and CDR2 is SYDVKM. The CDR3 length is 15 residues. This CDR3 reads CASARRGRVSQPQHF. CDR3 coding DNA: TGTGCCAGCGCCAGGCGGGGGCGGGTAAGTCAGCCCCAGCATTTT.

The gene calls are TRBV2 and TRBJ1-2; the D gene is possibly TRBD1 (5 bases). The CDR3 sequence is 13 residues long. CDR1 is SNHLY and CDR2 is FYNNEI in the germline V gene. Trimming cost V 4 bases and J 4 bases, with 10 bases left between them. CDR3 residues: CASSGEGIYGYTF. CDR3 bases: TGTGCCAGCAGTGGGGAGGGGATCTATGGCTACACCTTC.

V and J are TRBV7-2 and TRBJ2-1, with D perhaps TRBD2 (5 bases). V was cut by 1 base and J by 7 bases, with 17 bases left in between. The CDR3 has 16 amino acids. Germline assignment: CDR1 SGHTA and CDR2 FQGNSA. CDR3 sequence reads: CASSLDRRGSGNEQFF. DNA of the CDR3: TGTGCCAGCAGCTTAGATCGGAGAGGGAGTGGAAATGAGCAGTTCTTC. The full variable domain, in which reference TRBV7-2 and TRBJ2-1 provide the parts outside the CDR3, is GAGVSQSPSNKVTEKGKDVELRCDPISGHTALYWYRQSLGQGLEFLIYFQGNSAPDKSGLPSDRFSAERTGGSVSTLTIQRTQQEDSAVYLCASSLDRRGSGNEQFFGPGTRLTVL.